One and the same sample provided the 19 T cell receptor beta chains below, sequenced in a study of beta chain features in type 1 diabetes. Investigators reverse transcribed all isolated RNA, so they sequenced expressed TCRB transcripts. Sequenced by immunoSEQ multiplex PCR; TCRdb stores in-frame clones only, minus some. The table records approximately 470,000 clones, 30% of them present only once. Sequencing input: naive CD4+ T cells from blood. Receptor source: a man in his late teens or twenties in good health.

With regard to this clone: Distinct nucleotide sequences in the sample also encode this CDR3. J is TRBJ2-3 and V is TRBV30; either TRBD1 or TRBD2 may supply D (6 bases each). V shed 0 bases and J shed 4 bases, with 8 bases lying between them. Looked up from germline, CDR1 is GTSNPN and CDR2 is SVGIG (reference sequence). The CDR3 totals 13 residues. The CDR3 sequence is CAWSVRGPDTQYF. The CDR3 bases are TGTGCCTGGAGTGTTCGGGGGCCAGATACGCAGTATTTT.

This clone showed up just a few times. The V gene is TRBV6-1, the J gene TRBJ2-3; D remains ambiguous. The CDR3 is 14 amino acids. CDR1 and CDR2 (germline): MNHNS, SASEGT. Trimming stripped 3 bases from V and 1 base from J, with 8 bases between. Here the CDR3 DNA reads TGTGCCAGCAGTGAGCCTTCGGGCACAGATACGCAGTATTTT. Amino acid sequence: CASSEPSGTDTQYF.

Turning to this clone: A single base separates this from a much larger clone, so it may be a read error. V is TRBV11-2 and J is TRBJ2-1; no clear D. CDR3 length: 11 residues. From germline, CDR1 is SGHAT and CDR2 FQNNGV. This CDR3 is CASSSFNEQFF. The CDR3 nucleotides read TGTGCCAGCAGTTCCTTCAATGAGCAGTTCTTC. The full variable domain, its missing parts supplied by reference TRBV11-2 and TRBJ2-1, is EAGVAQSPRYKIIEKRQSVAFWCNPISGHATLYWYQQILGQGPKLLIQFQNNGVVDDSQLPKDRFSAERLKGVDSTLKIQPAKLEDSAVYLCASSSFNEQFFGPGTRLTVL.

A few counts support this clone. The rearrangement uses TRBV2 and TRBJ2-7, with 9 nucleotides matching TRBD1. Trimming at V came to 5 bases and at J to 3 bases, leaving 8 bases not matched to a gene. Germline lookup yields CDR1 SNHLY and CDR2 FYNNEI. The CDR3 extends over 15 amino acids. The CDR3 region is CASSSGRTGVYEQYF. The CDR3, as DNA: TGTGCCAGCAGTTCGGGGAGGACAGGGGTCTACGAGCAGTACTTC.

This chain's CDR3 is CASSDFGSSYNEQFF. The CDR3 DNA reads as TGTGCCAGCAGTGATTTTGGGAGCTCCTACAATGAGCAGTTCTTC. This chain uses TRBV25-1 with TRBJ2-1; D possibly corresponds to TRBD2 (5 bases). CDR1 and CDR2 from the germline V gene are MGHDK and SYGVNS. V was pared by 3 bases and J by 0 bases, with 9 bases between. CDR3 length equals 15 residues.

This clone showed up just a few times. This chain links TRBV28 with TRBJ2-4; D gene unclear. The CDR3 has 13 amino acids. Germline assignment: CDR1 MDHEN and CDR2 SYDVKM. The ends were cut back, 6 bases at V and 0 bases at J, with 6 bases in the middle. The chain's CDR3 is CASSMLAKNIQYF. The CDR3 DNA sequence: TGTGCCAGCAGCATGCTAGCCAAAAACATTCAGTACTTC.

The J gene is TRBJ2-1, the V gene TRBV29-1; D gene ambiguous. The germline gives CDR1 SQVTM, CDR2 ANQGSEA. V shed 3 bases and J shed 14 bases, with 8 bases lying between them. CDR3 length: 9 amino acids. CDR3 region: CSVEDDKFF. The CDR3 DNA is TGCAGCGTTGAGGACGACAAGTTCTTC.

This clone occurred a few times. The same CDR3 also results from other DNA sequences found in this sample. The genes are TRBV29-1 and TRBJ2-7; D is unclear. This CDR3 has 12 amino acids. From germline, CDR1 is SQVTM and CDR2 ANQGSEA. The ends were cut back, 4 bases at V and 2 bases at J, with 9 bases in the middle. The CDR3 loop reads CSVGKGTYEQYF. In DNA, the CDR3 is TGCAGCGTTGGAAAGGGTACCTACGAGCAGTACTTC.

The CDR3 sequence is CASREDRASYNEQFF. In nucleotides, the CDR3 is TGTGCCAGCAGAGAGGACAGGGCTTCCTACAATGAGCAGTTCTTC. This chain joins TRBV5-4 and TRBJ2-1; TRBD1 agrees at 8 bases. The V gene's germline CDR1 is SGHNT and CDR2 YYREEE (reference sequence). J gave up 1 base and V 5 bases, and 5 bases lay outside the gene matches. The CDR3 runs 15 residues.

The rearrangement uses TRBV28 and TRBJ2-6, with TRBD1 matching 8 bases. In germline, CDR1 is MDHEN, CDR2 SYDVKM. The trim removed 7 bases at V and 0 bases at J, leaving 2 bases unmatched. The CDR3 runs to 15 residues. The CDR3 DNA reads TGTGCCAGCACCACAGGGGGCTCTGGGGCCAACGTCCTGACTTTC. It yields the protein CASTTGGSGANVLTF.

This clone was recorded a few times. The chain links TRBV5-4 to TRBJ1-4, with 7 bases fitting TRBD1. V was pared by 1 base and J by 6 bases, with 3 bases of the junction left unmatched. From germline, CDR1 is SGHNT and CDR2 YYREEE (reference sequence). This CDR3 is 14 amino acids long. The CDR3 DNA follows: TGTGCCAGCAGCTTGCGGACAGGAGATGAAAAACTGTTTTTT. Residues: CASSLRTGDEKLFF.

This clone has only a few counts. The chain is built from TRBV14 and TRBJ1-2; the D is unclear. CDR3 size: 13 residues. Per germline, CDR1 SGHDN and CDR2 FVKESK. V lost 1 base and J lost 8, with 11 bases in between. The CDR3 spells CASSQGLGRGYTF. For the CDR3, the DNA is TGTGCCAGCAGCCAAGGGCTAGGACGGGGCTACACCTTC.

The J gene is TRBJ2-2, the V gene TRBV4-3; perhaps TRBD1 as D (5 bases). From germline, CDR1 is LGHNA and CDR2 YSLEER. The CDR3 is 14 residues long. V lost 3 bases and J 6 bases, leaving 11 bases between the germline ends. CDR3 in DNA: TGCGCCAGCAGCCAGTTAGTGGGGCCCGGGGAGCTGTTTTTT. Its translation is CASSQLVGPGELFF.

The V and J genes are TRBV2 and TRBJ1-5; 9 nucleotides align to TRBD1. V was clipped by 6 bases and J by 9 bases; unmatched bases: 12. CDR3 length: 15 residues. Looked up from germline, CDR1 is SNHLY and CDR2 is FYNNEI. This chain's CDR3 is CASSADRGSIGPQHF. CDR3 bases: TGTGCCAGCAGCGCGGACAGGGGATCTATAGGGCCCCAGCATTTT.

J is TRBJ2-1 and V is TRBV29-1; D is possibly TRBD2 (5 bases). V was pared by 7 bases and J by 0 bases, with 13 bases between. CDR1 is SQVTM and CDR2 is ANQGSEA in the germline V gene. The CDR3 contains 14 residues. The CDR3 reads CSGVSGTSYNEQFF. DNA for the CDR3: TGCAGCGGGGTAAGCGGAACCTCCTACAATGAGCAGTTCTTC.

This clone has more than one count but fewer than ten. V usage is TRBV9 and J usage is TRBJ2-5; maybe TRBD2 (6 bases). Germline loops: CDR1 SGDLS, CDR2 YYNGEE. The CDR3 loop spans 15 amino acids. Trimming removed 4 bases from V and 2 bases from J, with 15 bases in between. CDR3 amino acids: CASSHGTSRQETQYF. The CDR3 nucleotides read TGTGCCAGCAGCCATGGAACTAGCAGACAAGAGACCCAGTACTTC.

To note about this clone: This specimen includes other DNA sequences encoding the same CDR3. J is TRBJ2-5 and V is TRBV29-1, with D perhaps TRBD1 (5 bases). The V and J ends lost 4 bases and 1 base respectively, with 10 bases between them. The CDR3 length is 13 residues. CDR1 and CDR2 (germline): SQVTM, ANQGSEA. The CDR3 coding sequence is TGCAGCGTTGTCCCAGGGCCCCAAGAGACCCAGTACTTC. It is translated as CSVVPGPQETQYF.

This chain links TRBV19 with TRBJ1-1; D is unclear. Germline CDR1 is LNHDA and CDR2 is SQIVND (reference sequence). The CDR3 sequence is 11 residues long. V dropped 6 bases and J dropped 1 base, with 3 bases sitting between them. The DNA for the CDR3 is TGTGCCAGTAGGGAGAACACTGAAGCTTTCTTT. Translation gives CASRENTEAFF.

This clone has only a few counts. At the DNA level, this CDR3 is encoded by other sequences in the same sample as well. This rearrangement joins TRBV30 to TRBJ1-3; 7 nucleotides agree with TRBD1. CDR1 is GTSNPN, CDR2 SVGIG, per germline (reference sequence). The CDR3 loop spans 12 amino acids. Losses at the gene ends were 5 bases for V and 2 bases for J; bases not matched to a gene: 0. CDR3 in amino acids: CAWGQAGNTIYF. Here the CDR3 DNA reads TGTGCCTGGGGACAGGCTGGAAACACCATATATTTT.